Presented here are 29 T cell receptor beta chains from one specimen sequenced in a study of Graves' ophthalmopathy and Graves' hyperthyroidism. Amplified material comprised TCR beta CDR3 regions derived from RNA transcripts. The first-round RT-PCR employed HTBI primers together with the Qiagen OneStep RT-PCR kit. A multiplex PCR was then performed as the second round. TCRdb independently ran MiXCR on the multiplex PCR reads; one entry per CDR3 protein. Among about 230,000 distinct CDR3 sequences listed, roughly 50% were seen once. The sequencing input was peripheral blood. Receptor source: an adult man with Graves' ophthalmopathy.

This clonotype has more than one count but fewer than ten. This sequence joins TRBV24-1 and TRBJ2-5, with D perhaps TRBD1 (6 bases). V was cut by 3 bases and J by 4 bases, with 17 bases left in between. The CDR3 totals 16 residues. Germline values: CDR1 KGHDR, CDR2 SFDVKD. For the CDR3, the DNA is TGTGCCACCAGTGATCCCTCGACCCCCAGGGGAGAGACCCAGTACTTC. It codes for CATSDPSTPRGETQYF.

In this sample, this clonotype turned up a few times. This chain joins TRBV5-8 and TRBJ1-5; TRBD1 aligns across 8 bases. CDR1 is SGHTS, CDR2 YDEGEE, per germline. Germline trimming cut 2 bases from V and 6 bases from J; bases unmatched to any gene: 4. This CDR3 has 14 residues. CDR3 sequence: CASSFGQGSQPQHF. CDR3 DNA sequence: TGTGCCAGCAGCTTTGGACAGGGAAGTCAGCCCCAGCATTTT. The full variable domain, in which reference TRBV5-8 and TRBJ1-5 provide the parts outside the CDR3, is EAGVTQSPTHLIKTRGQQATLRCSPISGHTSVYWYQQALGLGLQFLLWYDEGEERNRGNFPPRFSGRQFPNYSSELNVNALELEDSALYLCASSFGQGSQPQHFGDGTRLSIL.

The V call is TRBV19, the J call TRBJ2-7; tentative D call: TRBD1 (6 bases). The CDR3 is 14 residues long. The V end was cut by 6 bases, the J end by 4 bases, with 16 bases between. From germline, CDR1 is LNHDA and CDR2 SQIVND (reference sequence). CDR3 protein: CASSGQRGPYEQYF. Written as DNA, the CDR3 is TGTGCCAGTAGCGGACAGAGAGGCCCTTACGAGCAGTACTTC.

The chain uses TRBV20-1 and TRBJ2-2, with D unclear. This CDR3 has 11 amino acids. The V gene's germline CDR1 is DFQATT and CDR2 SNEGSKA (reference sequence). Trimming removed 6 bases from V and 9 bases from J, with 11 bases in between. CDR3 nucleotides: TGCAGTGCCTACTGGGGTCGGGAGCTGTTTTTT. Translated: CSAYWGRELFF.

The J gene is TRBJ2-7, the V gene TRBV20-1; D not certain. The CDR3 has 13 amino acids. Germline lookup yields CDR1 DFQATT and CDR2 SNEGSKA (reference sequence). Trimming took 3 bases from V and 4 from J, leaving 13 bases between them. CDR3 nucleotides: TGCAGTGCTAGGCACAGTTGGGTATACGAGCAGTACTTC. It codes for CSARHSWVYEQYF.

CDR3 protein: CASSLANRDILSRNQPQHF. In nucleotides, the CDR3 is TGTGCCAGCAGTTTAGCGAACCGGGACATCCTAAGCCGCAATCAGCCCCAGCATTTT. V is TRBV12-3 or TRBV12-4 and J is TRBJ1-5; D is perhaps TRBD1 (6 bases). The CDR3 extends over 19 amino acids. Trimming stripped 0 bases from V and 2 bases from J, with 20 bases between.

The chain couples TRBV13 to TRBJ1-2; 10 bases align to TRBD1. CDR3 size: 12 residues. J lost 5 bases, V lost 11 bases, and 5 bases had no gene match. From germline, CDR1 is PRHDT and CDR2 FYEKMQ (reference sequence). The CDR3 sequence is CAGDRGGYGYTF. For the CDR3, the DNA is TGTGCCGGGGACAGGGGCGGGTATGGCTACACCTTC.

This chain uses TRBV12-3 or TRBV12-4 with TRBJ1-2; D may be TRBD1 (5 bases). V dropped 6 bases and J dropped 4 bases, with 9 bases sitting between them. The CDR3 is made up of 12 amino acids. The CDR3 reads CASSKTVYGYTF. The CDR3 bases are TGTGCCAGCAGCAAGACAGTCTATGGCTACACCTTC.

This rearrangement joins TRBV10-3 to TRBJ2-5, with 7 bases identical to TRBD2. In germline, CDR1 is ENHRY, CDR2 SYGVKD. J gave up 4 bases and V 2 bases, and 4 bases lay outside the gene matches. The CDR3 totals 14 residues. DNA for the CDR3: TGTGCCATCAGTGAGGCGGGGGAGGGAGAGACCCAGTACTTC. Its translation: CAISEAGEGETQYF.

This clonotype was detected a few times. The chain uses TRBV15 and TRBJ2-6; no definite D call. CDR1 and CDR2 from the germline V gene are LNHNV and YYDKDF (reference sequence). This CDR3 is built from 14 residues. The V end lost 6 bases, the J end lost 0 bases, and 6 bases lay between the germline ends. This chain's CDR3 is CATRGRSGANVLTF. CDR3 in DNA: TGTGCCACCAGAGGGCGCTCTGGGGCCAACGTCCTGACTTTC. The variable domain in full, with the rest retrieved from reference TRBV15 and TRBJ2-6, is DAMVIQNPRYQVTQFGKPVTLSCSQTLNHNVMYWYQQKSSQAPKLLFHYYDKDFNNEADTPDNFQSRRPNTSFCFLDIRSPGLGDTAMYLCATRGRSGANVLTFGAGSRLTVL.

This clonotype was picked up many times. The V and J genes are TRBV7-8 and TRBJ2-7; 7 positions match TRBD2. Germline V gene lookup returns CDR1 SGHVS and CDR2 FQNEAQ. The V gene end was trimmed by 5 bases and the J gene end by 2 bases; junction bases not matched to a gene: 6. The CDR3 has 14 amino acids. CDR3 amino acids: CASSGGLYAYEQYF. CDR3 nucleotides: TGTGCCAGCAGCGGGGGACTATACGCCTACGAGCAGTACTTC.

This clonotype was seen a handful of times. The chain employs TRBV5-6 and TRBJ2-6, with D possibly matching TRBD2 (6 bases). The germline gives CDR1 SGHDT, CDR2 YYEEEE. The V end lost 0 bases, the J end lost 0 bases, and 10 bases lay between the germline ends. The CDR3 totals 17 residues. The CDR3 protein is CASSLGQTSSGANVLTF. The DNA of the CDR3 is TGTGCCAGCAGCTTGGGGCAGACTAGCTCTGGGGCCAACGTCCTGACTTTC.

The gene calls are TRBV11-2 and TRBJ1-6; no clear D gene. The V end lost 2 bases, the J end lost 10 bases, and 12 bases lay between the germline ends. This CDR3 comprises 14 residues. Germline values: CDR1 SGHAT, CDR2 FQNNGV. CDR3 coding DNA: TGTGCCAGCAGCTTAAGCGCCACCGGATCACCCCTCCACTTT. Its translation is CASSLSATGSPLHF. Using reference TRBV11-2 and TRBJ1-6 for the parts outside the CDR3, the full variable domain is EAGVAQSPRYKIIEKRQSVAFWCNPISGHATLYWYQQILGQGPKLLIQFQNNGVVDDSQLPKDRFSAERLKGVDSTLKIQPAKLEDSAVYLCASSLSATGSPLHFGNGTRLTVT.

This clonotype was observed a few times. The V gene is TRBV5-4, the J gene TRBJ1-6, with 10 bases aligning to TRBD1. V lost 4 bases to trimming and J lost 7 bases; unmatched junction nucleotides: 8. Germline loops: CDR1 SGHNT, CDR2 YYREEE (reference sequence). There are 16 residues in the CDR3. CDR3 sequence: CASSRAADRGNSPLHF. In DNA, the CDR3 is TGTGCCAGCAGCCGGGCCGCGGACAGGGGGAATTCACCCCTCCACTTT.

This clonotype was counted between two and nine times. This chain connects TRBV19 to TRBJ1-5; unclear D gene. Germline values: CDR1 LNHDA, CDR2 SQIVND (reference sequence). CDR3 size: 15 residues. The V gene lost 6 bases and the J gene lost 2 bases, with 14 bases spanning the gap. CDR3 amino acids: CASSRTVVGNQPQHF. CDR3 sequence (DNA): TGTGCCAGTAGCAGGACGGTGGTCGGCAATCAGCCCCAGCATTTT.

The CDR3: CASSLGGTTATNEKLFF. The CDR3 bases are TGTGCCAGCAGCTTAGGGGGTACCACTGCAACTAATGAAAAACTGTTTTTT. V is TRBV7-2 and J is TRBJ1-4; D gene uncertain. With 1 base removed from V and 0 bases from J, the gap between germline ends came to 12 bases. The CDR3 contains 17 residues. CDR1 SGHTA and CDR2 FQGNSA come from the germline V gene. The full variable domain, completed using reference TRBV7-2 and TRBJ1-4, is GAGVSQSPSNKVTEKGKDVELRCDPISGHTALYWYRQSLGQGLEFLIYFQGNSAPDKSGLPSDRFSAERTGGSVSTLTIQRTQQEDSAVYLCASSLGGTTATNEKLFFGSGTQLSVL.

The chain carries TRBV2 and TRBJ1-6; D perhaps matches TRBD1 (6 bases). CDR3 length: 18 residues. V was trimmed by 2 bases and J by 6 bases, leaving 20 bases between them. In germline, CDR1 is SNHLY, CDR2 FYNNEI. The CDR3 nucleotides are TGTGCCAGCAGTGAAACTAGCGGGGGGGCGAATGGTAATTCACCCCTCCACTTT. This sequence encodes CASSETSGGANGNSPLHF. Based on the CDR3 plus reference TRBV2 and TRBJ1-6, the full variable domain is EPEVTQTPSHQVTQMGQEVILRCVPISNHLYFYWYRQILGQKVEFLVSFYNNEISEKSEIFDDQFSVERPDGSNFTLKIRSTKLEDSAMYFCASSETSGGANGNSPLHFGNGTRLTVT.

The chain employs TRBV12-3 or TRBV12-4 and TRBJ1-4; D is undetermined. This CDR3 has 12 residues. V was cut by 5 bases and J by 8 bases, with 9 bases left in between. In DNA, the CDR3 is TGTGCCAGCAGTGCCCAACGGGAAAAACTGTTTTTT. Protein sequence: CASSAQREKLFF.

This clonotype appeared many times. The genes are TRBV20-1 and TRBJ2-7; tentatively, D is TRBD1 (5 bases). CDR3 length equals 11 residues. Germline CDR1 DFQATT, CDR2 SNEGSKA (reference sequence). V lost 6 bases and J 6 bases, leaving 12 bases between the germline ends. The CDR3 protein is CSAFSGSEQYF. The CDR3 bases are TGCAGTGCGTTTTCAGGGTCCGAGCAGTACTTC.

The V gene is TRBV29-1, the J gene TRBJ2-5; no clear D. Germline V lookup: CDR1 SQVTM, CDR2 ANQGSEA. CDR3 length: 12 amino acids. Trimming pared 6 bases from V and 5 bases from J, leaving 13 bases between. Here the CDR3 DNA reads TGCAGCGTCACGACTGGCTCGGAGACCCAGTACTTC. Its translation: CSVTTGSETQYF.

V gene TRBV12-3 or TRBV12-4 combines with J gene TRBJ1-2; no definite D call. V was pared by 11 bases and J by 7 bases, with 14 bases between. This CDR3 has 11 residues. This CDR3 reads CACRVSAGYTF. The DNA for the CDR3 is TGTGCCTGCCGAGTGTCCGCTGGCTACACCTTC.

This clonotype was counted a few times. CDR3: CSARDREYQETQYF. In DNA form, the CDR3 reads TGCAGTGCTAGAGACAGGGAGTACCAAGAGACCCAGTACTTC. The rearrangement links TRBV20-1 to TRBJ2-5; D may match TRBD1 or TRBD2 (5 bases each). The germline V gene encodes CDR1 DFQATT and CDR2 SNEGSKA (reference sequence). This CDR3 is 14 amino acids long. V was cut by 0 bases and J by 0 bases, with 8 bases left in between.

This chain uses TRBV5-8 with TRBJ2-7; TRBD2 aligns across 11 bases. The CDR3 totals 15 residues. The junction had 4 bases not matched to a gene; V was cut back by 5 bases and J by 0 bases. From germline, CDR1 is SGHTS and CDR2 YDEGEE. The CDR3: CASSFGTSGSYEQYF. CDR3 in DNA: TGTGCCAGCAGTTTCGGGACTAGCGGCTCCTACGAGCAGTACTTC.

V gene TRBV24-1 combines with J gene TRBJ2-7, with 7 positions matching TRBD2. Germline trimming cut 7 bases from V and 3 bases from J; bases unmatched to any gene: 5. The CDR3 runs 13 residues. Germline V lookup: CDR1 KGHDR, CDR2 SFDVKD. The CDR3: CATRQAGVYEQYF. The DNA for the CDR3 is TGTGCCACCAGACAGGCGGGGGTCTACGAGCAGTACTTC.

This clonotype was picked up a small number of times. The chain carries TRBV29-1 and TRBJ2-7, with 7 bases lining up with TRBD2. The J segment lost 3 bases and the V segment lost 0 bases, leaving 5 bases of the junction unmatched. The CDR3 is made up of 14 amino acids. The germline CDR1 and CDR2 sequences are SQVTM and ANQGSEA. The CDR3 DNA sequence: TGCAGCGTTGAAGATGGGGAGGGGCACTACGAGCAGTACTTC. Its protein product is CSVEDGEGHYEQYF.

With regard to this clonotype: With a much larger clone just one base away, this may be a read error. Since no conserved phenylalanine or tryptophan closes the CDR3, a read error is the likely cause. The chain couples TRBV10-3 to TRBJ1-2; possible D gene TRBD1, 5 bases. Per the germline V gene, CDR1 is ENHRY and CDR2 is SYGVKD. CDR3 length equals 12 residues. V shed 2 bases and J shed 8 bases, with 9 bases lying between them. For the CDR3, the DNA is TGTGCCATCAGTGAGATTGACAGAGGCTACACCTTA. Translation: CAISEIDRGYTL.

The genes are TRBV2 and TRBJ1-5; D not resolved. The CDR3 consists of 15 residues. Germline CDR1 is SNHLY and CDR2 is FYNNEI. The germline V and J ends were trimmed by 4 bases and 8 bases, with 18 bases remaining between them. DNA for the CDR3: TGTGCCAGCAGTGGCTTCACCGGGTCCAGCAAGCCCCAGCATTTT. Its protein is CASSGFTGSSKPQHF.

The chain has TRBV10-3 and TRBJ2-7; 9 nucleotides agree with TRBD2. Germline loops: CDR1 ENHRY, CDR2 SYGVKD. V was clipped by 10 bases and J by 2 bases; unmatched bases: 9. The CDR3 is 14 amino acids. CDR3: CASTGTSRTYEQYF. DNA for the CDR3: TGTGCCAGCACAGGGACTAGCCGGACCTACGAGCAGTACTTC.

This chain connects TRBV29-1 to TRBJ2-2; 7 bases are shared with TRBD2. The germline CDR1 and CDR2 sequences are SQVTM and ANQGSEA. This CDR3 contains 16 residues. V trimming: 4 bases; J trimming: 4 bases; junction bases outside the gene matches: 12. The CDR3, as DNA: TGCAGCGTTGTTTCCGGGACTAACGGAACCACCGGGGAGCTGTTTTTT. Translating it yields CSVVSGTNGTTGELFF.